The 32 T cell receptor beta chains below all came from one sample that was sequenced in a study of OX40 agonist ivuxolimab in advanced cancers. TCRdb's copy holds only in-frame clones and misses some; the assay was immunoSEQ multiplex PCR. Counted here are 65,000 to 95,000 clones, 87% occurring once; the ten biggest clones make up approximately 6.2%. The specimen was CD4+ or CD8+ T cells sorted from blood, collected in a trial of the OX40 agonist ivuxolimab. The receptors were sampled from an adult with an advanced solid tumor such as melanoma, head and neck, liver or kidney cancer.

The rearrangement uses TRBV7-2 and TRBJ1-6; 9 positions match TRBD1. The germline V gene has CDR1 SGHTA and CDR2 FQGNSA. With V trimmed by 3 bases and J by 15 bases, 9 bases remained unmatched. CDR3 length: 14 amino acids. CDR3 DNA: TGTGCCAGCAGCTTGGGACAGGGCCCCCTTGGCCTCCACTTT. It translates to CASSLGQGPLGLHF.

This clone was recorded a few times. V gene TRBV19 combines with J gene TRBJ2-2; TRBD1 might be the D (6 bases). Trimming stripped 7 bases from V and 2 bases from J, with 14 bases between. The CDR3 is 15 amino acids. The germline V gene has CDR1 LNHDA and CDR2 SQIVND (reference sequence). The CDR3 here is CASTPGHTNTGELFF. The CDR3, as DNA: TGTGCCAGTACTCCGGGACACACAAACACCGGGGAGCTGTTTTTT.

The chain links TRBV7-9 to TRBJ2-5; 9 nucleotides align to TRBD1. The CDR3 is made up of 16 amino acids. The germline V gene has CDR1 SEHNR and CDR2 FQNEAQ (reference sequence). J was trimmed by 4 bases and V by 3 bases; bases with no gene match: 9. CDR3 DNA: TGTGCCAGCAGCTTGGACGGGACAGGGTGGTCAGAGACCCAGTACTTC. Its translation is CASSLDGTGWSETQYF. Full variable domain (rest looked up from reference TRBV7-9 and TRBJ2-5): DTGVSQNPRHKITKRGQNVTFRCDPISEHNRLYWYRQTLGQGPEFLTYFQNEAQLEKSRLLSDRFSAERPKGSFSTLEIQRTEQGDSAMYLCASSLDGTGWSETQYFGPGTRLLVL.

The chain employs TRBV14 and TRBJ1-2; the D gene is possibly TRBD1 (6 bases). The V gene's germline CDR1 is SGHDN and CDR2 FVKESK. With 0 bases removed from V and 8 bases from J, the gap between germline ends came to 10 bases. This CDR3 has 13 residues. CDR3 DNA sequence: TGTGCCAGCAGCCAAGAAGGGGGTAGGGGCTACACCTTC. This translates into CASSQEGGRGYTF.

This clone appeared a single time. This rearrangement joins TRBV5-1 to TRBJ1-3; no firm D call. V was cut by 0 bases and J by 0 bases, with 13 bases left in between. The CDR3 has 17 residues. Germline assignment: CDR1 SGHRS and CDR2 YFSETQ. CDR3 loop: CASSLVPGTSSGNTIYF. The CDR3 DNA sequence: TGCGCCAGCAGCTTGGTTCCAGGAACTAGCTCTGGAAACACCATATATTTT.

This clone turned up a few times. This chain links TRBV7-9 with TRBJ2-7; D gene ambiguous. V was cut by 0 bases and J by 5 bases, with 8 bases left in between. Per germline, CDR1 SEHNR and CDR2 FQNEAQ (reference sequence). The CDR3 totals 13 residues. This CDR3 is CASSLAARDEQYF. DNA of the CDR3: TGTGCCAGCAGCTTAGCGGCTAGGGACGAGCAGTACTTC.

This clone occurred a few times. The CDR3 is CASSPMGANTEAFF. CDR3 nucleotide sequence: TGTGCCAGCAGCCCCATGGGGGCAAACACTGAAGCTTTCTTT. The V and J genes are TRBV6-5 and TRBJ1-1; tentatively, D is TRBD1 (6 bases). The CDR3 contains 14 residues. V lost 6 bases to trimming and J lost 2 bases, with 13 bases between them. Germline values: CDR1 MNHEY, CDR2 SVGAGI.

The chain has TRBV9 and TRBJ2-5; D is uncertain. Between the trimmed V and J ends, which lost 2 bases and 4 bases, there was a span of 9 bases. The CDR3 length is 13 residues. Per germline, CDR1 SGDLS and CDR2 YYNGEE. CDR3 loop: CASSVSPVETQYF. The CDR3 DNA is TGTGCCAGCAGCGTCTCCCCCGTAGAGACCCAGTACTTC.

DNA of the CDR3: TGTGCCAGCAGCACGGGAAGGGGTGCAGATACGCAGTATTTT. Its protein product is CASSTGRGADTQYF. The V and J genes are TRBV2 and TRBJ2-3; the D gene could be TRBD1 or TRBD2 (5 bases each). The length of the CDR3 is 14 residues. Germline V gene sequence: CDR1 SNHLY, CDR2 FYNNEI. The V and J ends lost 6 bases and 4 bases respectively, with 14 bases between them.

The chain combines TRBV9 with TRBJ2-2, with no clear D. The CDR3 covers 18 residues. V was shortened by 0 bases and J by 2 bases, with 17 bases between the two germline ends. From germline, CDR1 is SGDLS and CDR2 YYNGEE. CDR3 in DNA: TGTGCCAGCAGCGTAGAGATTAGTTCCGCAACCAACACCGGGGAGCTGTTTTTT. It translates to CASSVEISSATNTGELFF. Using reference TRBV9 and TRBJ2-2 for the parts outside the CDR3, the full variable domain is DSGVTQTPKHLITATGQRVTLRCSPRSGDLSVYWYQQSLDQGLQFLIQYYNGEERAKGNILERFSAQQFPDLHSELNLSSLELGDSALYFCASSVEISSATNTGELFFGEGSRLTVL.

This clone has only one observation. CDR3 in DNA: TGTGCCAGCAGCTTATTCGGGGGAGCGACAGATACGCAGTATTTT. Its protein product is CASSLFGGATDTQYF. This chain uses TRBV7-3 with TRBJ2-3, with D possibly TRBD2 on 6 matching bases. The germline gives CDR1 SGHTA, CDR2 FQGTGA. V lost 2 bases, J lost 3 bases, and 12 bases lay in between. The CDR3 sequence is 15 residues long.

This rearrangement joins TRBV15 to TRBJ2-5; D may be TRBD1 (6 bases). Germline assignment: CDR1 LNHNV and CDR2 YYDKDF (reference sequence). V lost 7 bases to trimming and J lost 5 bases, with 14 bases between them. The CDR3 totals 13 residues. CDR3 region: CATTGTLGETQYF. The CDR3 nucleotides read TGTGCCACCACCGGGACACTAGGGGAGACCCAGTACTTC.

The V gene is TRBV7-6, the J gene TRBJ1-6; possibly TRBD1 for D (5 bases). Trimming took off 3 bases at V and 7 bases at J, with 16 bases between the two ends. The CDR3 extends over 16 amino acids. CDR1 is SGHVS, CDR2 FNYEAQ, per germline. The CDR3 loop is CASSLGGVQTNSPLHF. The CDR3 nucleotides read TGTGCCAGCAGCTTGGGGGGGGTACAGACAAATTCACCCCTCCACTTT.

The chain uses TRBV4-3 and TRBJ1-3; D remains unclear. The CDR3 length is 18 residues. Germline V gene sequence: CDR1 LGHNA, CDR2 YSLEER. V gave up 0 bases and J gave up 0 bases, with 15 bases separating them. The DNA of the CDR3 is TGCGCCAGCAGCCAAGATCACGCTGGCAGTAGCTCTGGAAACACCATATATTTT. Its translation is CASSQDHAGSSSGNTIYF.

The V call is TRBV11-2, the J call TRBJ1-5, with no clear D. Trimming took 2 bases from V and 15 from J, leaving 5 bases between them. This CDR3 contains 9 residues. Germline CDR1 is SGHAT and CDR2 is FQNNGV. CDR3 amino acids: CASSLFRHF. DNA for the CDR3: TGTGCCAGCAGCTTATTTCGGCATTTT.

The chain links TRBV5-6 to TRBJ2-5; the D gene is possibly TRBD2 (6 bases). The CDR3 has 14 residues. V was pared by 6 bases and J by 2 bases, with 14 bases between. CDR1 is SGHDT and CDR2 is YYEEEE in the germline V gene. CDR3 region: CASIMTSLQETQYF. In DNA, the CDR3 is TGTGCCAGCATCATGACTAGTCTGCAAGAGACCCAGTACTTC. Filled out from reference TRBV5-6 and TRBJ2-5, the complete variable domain reads DAGVTQSPTHLIKTRGQQVTLRCSPKSGHDTVSWYQQALGQGPQFIFQYYEEEERQRGNFPDRFSGHQFPNYSSELNVNALLLGDSALYLCASIMTSLQETQYFGPGTRLLVL.

The V and J genes are TRBV6-1 and TRBJ2-6; D is undetermined. The V gene lost 2 bases and the J gene lost 0 bases, with 8 bases spanning the gap. The CDR3 spans 16 residues. Germline CDR1 is MNHNS and CDR2 is SASEGT. In DNA form, the CDR3 reads TGTGCCAGCAGTGAACAACAGTTCTCTGGGGCCAACGTCCTGACTTTC. Translating gives CASSEQQFSGANVLTF.

V is TRBV19 and J is TRBJ2-6, with a weak D call TRBD1 (5 bases). Germline CDR1 reads LNHDA; CDR2 reads SQIVND (reference sequence). The CDR3 sequence is 19 residues long. Trimming took 3 bases from V and 0 from J, leaving 18 bases between them. The CDR3 nucleotides are TGTGCCAGTAGTATTCGGGCAGGGCGCTTCGTCTCTGGGGCCAACGTCCTGACTTTC. Protein product: CASSIRAGRFVSGANVLTF.

The rearrangement links TRBV11-2 to TRBJ2-1; D assignment may be TRBD1 or TRBD2 (5 bases each). Trimming left V 4 bases short and J 6 bases short, with 13 bases between. CDR1 and CDR2 (germline): SGHAT, FQNNGV. The CDR3 contains 14 residues. CDR3 sequence (DNA): TGTGCCAGCAGCTCCCGGGGTGGGGGCAATGAGCAGTTCTTC. Translating gives CASSSRGGGNEQFF.

The V and J genes are TRBV2 and TRBJ2-3, with a weak D call TRBD2 (6 bases). In germline, CDR1 is SNHLY, CDR2 FYNNEI. This CDR3 is built from 14 residues. Trimming left V 2 bases short and J 2 bases short, with 8 bases between. This CDR3 reads CASSEIAVTDTQYF. CDR3 sequence (DNA): TGTGCCAGCAGTGAAATAGCGGTCACAGATACGCAGTATTTT.

This sequence joins TRBV5-4 and TRBJ2-3; 10 positions agree with TRBD2. Germline CDR1 SGHNT, CDR2 YYREEE (reference sequence). The CDR3 runs 16 residues. V dropped 3 bases and J dropped 7; count of bases not matched to a gene: 11. The DNA of the CDR3 is TGTGCCAGCAGCTCAAAAGGAGCGGGAGGGCCGAATACGCAGTATTTT. It translates to CASSSKGAGGPNTQYF.

V and J are TRBV5-6 and TRBJ1-4; D call uncertain. CDR1 and CDR2 from the germline V gene are SGHDT and YYEEEE. This CDR3 spans 15 amino acids. Trimming took 1 base from V and 3 from J, leaving 10 bases between them. The CDR3 reads CASSLTGLANEKLFF. CDR3 bases: TGTGCCAGCAGCTTGACGGGATTGGCTAATGAAAAACTGTTTTTT.

The chain joins TRBV5-1 to TRBJ2-7, with D hard to call. The germline V gene has CDR1 SGHRS and CDR2 YFSETQ. With 1 base removed from V and 1 base from J, the gap between germline ends came to 9 bases. The CDR3 is made up of 14 amino acids. The CDR3 reads CASSLLGHSYEQYF. The CDR3 nucleotides are TGCGCCAGCAGCTTGTTAGGCCATTCCTACGAGCAGTACTTC.

V is TRBV15 and J is TRBJ1-3; D remains unclear. Germline loops: CDR1 LNHNV, CDR2 YYDKDF (reference sequence). The V and J ends lost 1 base and 4 bases respectively, with 8 bases between them. This CDR3 is built from 14 residues. DNA for the CDR3: TGTGCCACCAGCAGAGTCGAGGGAGGAAACACCATATATTTT. This sequence encodes CATSRVEGGNTIYF.

The chain carries TRBV5-1 and TRBJ2-3, with D possibly TRBD2 on 5 matching bases. The CDR3 totals 15 residues. Per germline, CDR1 SGHRS and CDR2 YFSETQ. V shed 9 bases and J shed 2 bases, with 19 bases lying between them. The CDR3 DNA sequence: TGCGCCACACGAACCGGGATGAAGATCACAGATACGCAGTATTTT. Amino acid sequence: CATRTGMKITDTQYF.

The genes are TRBV11-3 and TRBJ1-5; possible D gene TRBD1, 5 bases. Per germline, CDR1 SGHNT and CDR2 YENEEA. This CDR3 region has 14 residues. V lost 2 bases and J lost 6, with 11 bases in between. CDR3 nucleotide sequence: TGTGCCAGCAGCTTACGGACAAGTGGTCAGCCCCAGCATTTT. This translates into CASSLRTSGQPQHF.

The CDR3 DNA is TGTGCCAGCAGTTTTGGGCAGGGCGGTGGAAACACCATATATTTT. Translating it yields CASSFGQGGGNTIYF. The chain employs TRBV28 and TRBJ1-3; D is perhaps TRBD1 (5 bases). Trimming shortened V by 3 bases and J by 3 bases, and 12 bases separated the two germline ends. The CDR3 consists of 15 residues. CDR1 and CDR2 (germline): MDHEN, SYDVKM.

V is TRBV5-1 and J is TRBJ2-7; a weak D match, TRBD2 (6 bases). V was shortened by 0 bases and J by 6 bases, with 16 bases between the two germline ends. The CDR3 runs to 15 residues. Germline V gives CDR1 SGHRS, CDR2 YFSETQ. In nucleotides, the CDR3 is TGCGCCAGCAGCTTGGCGGCAGGGAGGAGGGCCGAGCAGTACTTC. Protein sequence: CASSLAAGRRAEQYF. The full variable domain, completed using reference TRBV5-1 and TRBJ2-7, is KAGVTQTPRYLIKTRGQQVTLSCSPISGHRSVSWYQQTPGQGLQFLFEYFSETQRNKGNFPGRFSGRQFSNSRSEMNVSTLELGDSALYLCASSLAAGRRAEQYFGPGTRLTVT.

V and J are TRBV28 and TRBJ2-4; D possibly corresponds to TRBD2 (5 bases). Germline CDR1 reads MDHEN; CDR2 reads SYDVKM. The CDR3 spans 16 residues. V dropped 6 bases and J dropped 0 bases, with 15 bases sitting between them. CDR3 in DNA: TGTGCCAGCAGCCCCGGAGGCAGCTTAGCCAAAAACATTCAGTACTTC. Translated, it gives CASSPGGSLAKNIQYF.

This clone was seen a few times. This rearrangement joins TRBV18 to TRBJ1-2; tentatively, D is TRBD1 (5 bases). Germline values: CDR1 KGHSH, CDR2 LQKENI. The CDR3 has 14 residues. The germline V and J ends were trimmed by 4 bases and 4 bases, with 13 bases remaining between them. CDR3 nucleotide sequence: TGTGCCAGCTCACTCACAGGCTCAACCTATGGCTACACCTTC. It translates to CASSLTGSTYGYTF.

The V gene is TRBV12-5, the J gene TRBJ1-2, with TRBD1 matching over 11 bases. In germline, CDR1 is LGHNT, CDR2 FRNRAP. J was trimmed by 6 bases and V by 5 bases; bases with no gene match: 8. This CDR3 contains 15 residues. The CDR3 nucleotides are TGTGCTAGTGGTCCGGGACAGGGGGGGTTCGATGGCTACACCTTC. As protein: CASGPGQGGFDGYTF.

The V gene is TRBV30, the J gene TRBJ1-4, with 9 bases identical to TRBD1. Germline lookup yields CDR1 GTSNPN and CDR2 SVGIG (reference sequence). The junction had 5 bases not matched to a gene; V was cut back by 2 bases and J by 4 bases. The CDR3 spans 15 residues. The CDR3 here is CAWSPGQGRNEKLFF. The DNA of the CDR3 is TGTGCCTGGAGTCCGGGACAGGGCCGTAATGAAAAACTGTTTTTT.